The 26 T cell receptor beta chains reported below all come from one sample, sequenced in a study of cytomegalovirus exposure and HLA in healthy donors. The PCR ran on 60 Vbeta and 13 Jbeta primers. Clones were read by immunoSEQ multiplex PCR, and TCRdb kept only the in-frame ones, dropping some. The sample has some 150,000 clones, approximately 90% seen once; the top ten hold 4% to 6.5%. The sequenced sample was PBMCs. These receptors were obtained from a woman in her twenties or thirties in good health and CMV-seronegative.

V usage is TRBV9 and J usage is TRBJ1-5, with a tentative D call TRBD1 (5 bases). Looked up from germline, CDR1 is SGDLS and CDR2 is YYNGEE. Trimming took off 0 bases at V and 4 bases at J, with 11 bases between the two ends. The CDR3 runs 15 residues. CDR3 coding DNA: TGTGCCAGCAGCGTAGCTCCGGGGGAGAATCAGCCCCAGCATTTT. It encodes CASSVAPGENQPQHF.

The CDR3 coding sequence is TGTGCCAGCAGCTTCCGACTAGCGGTAAATACCTACGAGCAGTACTTC. Translated: CASSFRLAVNTYEQYF. The V call is TRBV5-6, the J call TRBJ2-7; 9 nucleotides align to TRBD2. This CDR3 spans 16 amino acids. V shed 2 bases, J shed 2 bases, and the junction held 8 bases outside the gene matches. Germline values: CDR1 SGHDT, CDR2 YYEEEE.

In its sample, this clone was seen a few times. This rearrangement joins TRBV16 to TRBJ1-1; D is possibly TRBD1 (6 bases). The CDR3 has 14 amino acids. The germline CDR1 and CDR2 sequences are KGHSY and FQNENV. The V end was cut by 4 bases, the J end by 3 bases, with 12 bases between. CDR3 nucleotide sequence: TGTGCCAGCAGCCTCAACCAGGGGTACACTGAAGCTTTCTTT. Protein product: CASSLNQGYTEAFF.

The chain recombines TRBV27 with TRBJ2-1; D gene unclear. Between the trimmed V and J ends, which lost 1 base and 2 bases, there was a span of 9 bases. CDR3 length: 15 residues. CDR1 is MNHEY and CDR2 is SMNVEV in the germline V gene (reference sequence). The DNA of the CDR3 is TGTGCCAGCAGTTTATATTCAGTGACCTACAATGAGCAGTTCTTC. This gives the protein CASSLYSVTYNEQFF.

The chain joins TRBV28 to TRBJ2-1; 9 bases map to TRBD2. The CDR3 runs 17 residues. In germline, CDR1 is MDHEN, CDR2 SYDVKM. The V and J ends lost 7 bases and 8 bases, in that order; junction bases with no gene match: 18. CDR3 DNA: TGTGCCAGCATTAGCCGGGGTAGCGGGAGTGTCAGCTATGAGCAGTTCTTC. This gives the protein CASISRGSGSVSYEQFF.

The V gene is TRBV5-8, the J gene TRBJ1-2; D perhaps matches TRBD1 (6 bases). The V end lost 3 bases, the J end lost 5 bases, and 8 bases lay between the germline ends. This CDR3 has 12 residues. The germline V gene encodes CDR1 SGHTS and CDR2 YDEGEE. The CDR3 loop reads CASSWTVYGYTF. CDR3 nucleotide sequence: TGTGCCAGCAGCTGGACAGTTTATGGCTACACCTTC.

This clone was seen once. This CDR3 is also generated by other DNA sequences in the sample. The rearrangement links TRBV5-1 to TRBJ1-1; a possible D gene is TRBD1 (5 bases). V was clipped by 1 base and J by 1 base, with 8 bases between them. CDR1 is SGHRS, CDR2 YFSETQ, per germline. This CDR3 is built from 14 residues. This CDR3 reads CASSLSGGNTEAFF. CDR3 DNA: TGCGCCAGCAGCTTGTCGGGGGGGAACACTGAAGCTTTCTTT.

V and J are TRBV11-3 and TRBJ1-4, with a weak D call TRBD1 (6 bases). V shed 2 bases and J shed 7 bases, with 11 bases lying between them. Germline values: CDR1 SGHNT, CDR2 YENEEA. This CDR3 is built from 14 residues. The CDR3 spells CASSLRGQLEKLFF. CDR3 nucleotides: TGTGCCAGCAGCTTACGCGGACAGCTTGAAAAACTGTTTTTT.

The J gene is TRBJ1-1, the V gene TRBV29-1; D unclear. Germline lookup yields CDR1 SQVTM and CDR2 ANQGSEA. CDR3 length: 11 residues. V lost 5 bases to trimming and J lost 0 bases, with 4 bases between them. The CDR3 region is CSVQVNTEAFF. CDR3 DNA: TGCAGCGTTCAGGTGAACACTGAAGCTTTCTTT.

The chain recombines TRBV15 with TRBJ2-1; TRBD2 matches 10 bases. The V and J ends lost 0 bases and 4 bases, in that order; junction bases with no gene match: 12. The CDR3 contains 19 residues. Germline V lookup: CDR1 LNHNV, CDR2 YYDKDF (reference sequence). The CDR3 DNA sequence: TGTGCCACCAGCAGAGATGGGCTAGCGGGGGCTTATCTGTACAATGAGCAGTTCTTC. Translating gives CATSRDGLAGAYLYNEQFF.

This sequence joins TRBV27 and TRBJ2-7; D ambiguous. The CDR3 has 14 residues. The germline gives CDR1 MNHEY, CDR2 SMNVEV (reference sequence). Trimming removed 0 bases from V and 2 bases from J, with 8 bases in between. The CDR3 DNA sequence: TGTGCCAGCAGTTTATCAATCCGGGCCTACGAGCAGTACTTC. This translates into CASSLSIRAYEQYF.

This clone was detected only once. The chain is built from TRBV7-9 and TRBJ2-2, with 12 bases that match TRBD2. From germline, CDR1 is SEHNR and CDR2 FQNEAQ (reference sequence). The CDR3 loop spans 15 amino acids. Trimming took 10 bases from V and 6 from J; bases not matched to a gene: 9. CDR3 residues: CATPRTSGKAGELFF. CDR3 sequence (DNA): TGTGCCACCCCTAGGACTAGCGGGAAGGCCGGGGAGCTGTTTTTT.

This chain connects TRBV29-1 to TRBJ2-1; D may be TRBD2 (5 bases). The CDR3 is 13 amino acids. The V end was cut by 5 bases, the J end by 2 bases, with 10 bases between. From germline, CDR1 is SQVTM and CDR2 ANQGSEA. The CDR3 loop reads CSVLDGTYNEQFF. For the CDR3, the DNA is TGCAGCGTTCTGGACGGGACCTACAATGAGCAGTTCTTC.

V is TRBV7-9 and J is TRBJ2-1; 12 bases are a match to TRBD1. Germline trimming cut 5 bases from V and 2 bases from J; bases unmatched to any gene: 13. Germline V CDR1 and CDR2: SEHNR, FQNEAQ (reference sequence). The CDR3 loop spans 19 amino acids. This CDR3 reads CASSRGGTGGANAYNEQFF. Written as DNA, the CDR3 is TGTGCCAGCAGCCGAGGGGGGACAGGGGGCGCAAATGCCTACAATGAGCAGTTCTTC.

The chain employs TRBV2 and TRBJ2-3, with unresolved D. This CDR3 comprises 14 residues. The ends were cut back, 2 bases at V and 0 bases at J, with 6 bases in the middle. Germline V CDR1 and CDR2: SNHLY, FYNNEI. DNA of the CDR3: TGTGCCAGCAGTGAATTAATAAGCACAGATACGCAGTATTTT. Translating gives CASSELISTDTQYF.

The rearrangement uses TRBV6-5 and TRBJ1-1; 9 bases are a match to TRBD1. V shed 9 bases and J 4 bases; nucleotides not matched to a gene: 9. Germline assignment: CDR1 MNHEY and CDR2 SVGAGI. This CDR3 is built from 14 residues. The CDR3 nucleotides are TGTGCCAGTAACAGGGGGCTGGCTAGCACTGAAGCTTTCTTT. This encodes CASNRGLASTEAFF.

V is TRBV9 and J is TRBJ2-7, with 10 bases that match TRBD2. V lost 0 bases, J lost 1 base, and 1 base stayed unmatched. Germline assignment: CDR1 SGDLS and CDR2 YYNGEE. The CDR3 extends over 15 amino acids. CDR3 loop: CASSVGSGGSYEQYF. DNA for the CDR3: TGTGCCAGCAGCGTAGGTAGCGGGGGGTCCTACGAGCAGTACTTC.

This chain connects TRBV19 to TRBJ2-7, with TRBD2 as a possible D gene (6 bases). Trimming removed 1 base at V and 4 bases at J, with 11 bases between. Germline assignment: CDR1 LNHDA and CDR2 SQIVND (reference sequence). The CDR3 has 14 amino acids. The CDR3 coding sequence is TGTGCCAGTAGTATAGCAGGGACTGTATACGAGCAGTACTTC. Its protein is CASSIAGTVYEQYF. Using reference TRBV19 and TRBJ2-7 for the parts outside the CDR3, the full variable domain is DGGITQSPKYLFRKEGQNVTLSCEQNLNHDAMYWYRQDPGQGLRLIYYSQIVNDFQKGDIAEGYSVSREKKESFPLTVTSAQKNPTAFYLCASSIAGTVYEQYFGPGTRLTVT.

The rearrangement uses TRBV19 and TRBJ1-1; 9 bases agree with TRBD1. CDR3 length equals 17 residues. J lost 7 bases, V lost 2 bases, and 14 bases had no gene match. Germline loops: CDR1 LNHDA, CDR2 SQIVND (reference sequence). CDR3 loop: CASSIWPRDREEYEAFF. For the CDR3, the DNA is TGTGCCAGTAGTATATGGCCACGGGACAGGGAAGAATATGAAGCTTTCTTT.

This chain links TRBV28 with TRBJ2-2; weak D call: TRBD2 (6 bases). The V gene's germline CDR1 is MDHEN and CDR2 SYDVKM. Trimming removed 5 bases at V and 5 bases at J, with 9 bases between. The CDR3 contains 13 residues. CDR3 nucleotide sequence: TGTGCCAGCAGTGGGGGGAATACCGGGGAGCTGTTTTTT. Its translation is CASSGGNTGELFF.

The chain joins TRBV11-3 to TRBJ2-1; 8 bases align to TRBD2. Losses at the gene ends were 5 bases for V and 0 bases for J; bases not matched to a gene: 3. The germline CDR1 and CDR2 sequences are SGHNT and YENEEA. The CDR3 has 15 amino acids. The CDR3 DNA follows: TGTGCCAGCAGCCCCAGCGGGGGCTCCTACAATGAGCAGTTCTTC. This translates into CASSPSGGSYNEQFF.

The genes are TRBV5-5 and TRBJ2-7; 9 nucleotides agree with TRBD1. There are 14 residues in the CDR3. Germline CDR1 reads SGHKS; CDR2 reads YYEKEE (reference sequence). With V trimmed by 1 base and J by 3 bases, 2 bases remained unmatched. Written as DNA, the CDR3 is TGTGCCAGCAGCTTGAACAGGGGGCTCTACGAGCAGTACTTC. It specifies CASSLNRGLYEQYF.

The DNA for the CDR3 is TGTGCCAGCAGTTCCGGGACAGAGAATGAAAAACTGTTTTTT. It yields the protein CASSSGTENEKLFF. The rearrangement links TRBV6-9 to TRBJ1-4; 7 nucleotides agree with TRBD1. The germline CDR1 and CDR2 sequences are MNHGY and SVAAGI. This CDR3 is 14 amino acids long. With 4 bases clipped from V and 5 bases from J, the junction kept 4 bases outside the gene matches.

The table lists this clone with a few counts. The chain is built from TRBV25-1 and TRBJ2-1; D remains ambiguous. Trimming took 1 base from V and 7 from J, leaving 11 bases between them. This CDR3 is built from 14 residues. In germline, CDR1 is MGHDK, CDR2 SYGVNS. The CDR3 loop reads CASSESVVSNEQFF. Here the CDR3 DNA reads TGTGCCAGCAGTGAATCGGTAGTGAGTAATGAGCAGTTCTTC.

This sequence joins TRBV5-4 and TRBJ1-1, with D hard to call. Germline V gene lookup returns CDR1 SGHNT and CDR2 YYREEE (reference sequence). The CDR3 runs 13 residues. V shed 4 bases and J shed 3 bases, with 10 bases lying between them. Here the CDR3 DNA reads TGTGCCAGCAGCCCCGAAGGAGACACTGAAGCTTTCTTT. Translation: CASSPEGDTEAFF. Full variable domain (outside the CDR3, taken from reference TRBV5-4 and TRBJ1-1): ETGVTQSPTHLIKTRGQQVTLRCSSQSGHNTVSWYQQALGQGPQFIFQYYREEENGRGNFPPRFSGLQFPNYSSELNVNALELDDSALYLCASSPEGDTEAFFGQGTRLTVV.

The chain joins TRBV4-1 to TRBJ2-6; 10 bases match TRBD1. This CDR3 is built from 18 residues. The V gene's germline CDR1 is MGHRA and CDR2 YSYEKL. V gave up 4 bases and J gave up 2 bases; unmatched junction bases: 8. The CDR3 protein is CASSPQGTGVTGANVLTF. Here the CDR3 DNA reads TGCGCCAGCAGCCCGCAGGGGACAGGGGTAACTGGGGCCAACGTCCTGACTTTC.